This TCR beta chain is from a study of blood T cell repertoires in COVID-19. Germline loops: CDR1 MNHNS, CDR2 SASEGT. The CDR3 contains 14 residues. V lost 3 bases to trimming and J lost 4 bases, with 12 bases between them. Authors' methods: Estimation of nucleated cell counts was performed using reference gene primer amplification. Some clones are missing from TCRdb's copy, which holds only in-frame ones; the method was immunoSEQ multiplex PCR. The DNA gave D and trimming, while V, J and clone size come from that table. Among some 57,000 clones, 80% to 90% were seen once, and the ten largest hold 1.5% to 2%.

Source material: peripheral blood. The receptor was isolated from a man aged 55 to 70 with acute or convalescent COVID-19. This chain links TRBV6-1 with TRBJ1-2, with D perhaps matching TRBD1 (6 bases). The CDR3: CASSESGVGYGYTF. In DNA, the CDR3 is TGTGCCAGCAGTGAGTCAGGGGTGGGCTATGGCTACACCTTC.